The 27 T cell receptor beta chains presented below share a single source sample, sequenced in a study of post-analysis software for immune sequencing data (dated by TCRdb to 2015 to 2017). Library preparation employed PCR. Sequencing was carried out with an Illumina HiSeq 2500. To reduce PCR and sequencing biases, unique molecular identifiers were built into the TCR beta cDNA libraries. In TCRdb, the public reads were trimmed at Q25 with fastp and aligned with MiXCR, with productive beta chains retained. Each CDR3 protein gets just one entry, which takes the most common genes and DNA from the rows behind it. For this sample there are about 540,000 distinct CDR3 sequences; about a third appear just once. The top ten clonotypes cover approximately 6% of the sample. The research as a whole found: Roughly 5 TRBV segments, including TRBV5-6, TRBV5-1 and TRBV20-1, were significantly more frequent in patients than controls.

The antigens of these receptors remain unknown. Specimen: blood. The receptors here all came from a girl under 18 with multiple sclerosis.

CDR3 DNA sequence: TGTGCCAGCAGACCGCAGGGATACAATGAGCAGTTCTTC. Residues: CASRPQGYNEQFF. The chain uses TRBV6-5 and TRBJ2-1; a possible D gene is TRBD1 (5 bases). V was trimmed by 6 bases and J by 4 bases, leaving 10 bases between them. This CDR3 is 13 amino acids long. Germline V CDR1 and CDR2: MNHEY, SVGAGI.

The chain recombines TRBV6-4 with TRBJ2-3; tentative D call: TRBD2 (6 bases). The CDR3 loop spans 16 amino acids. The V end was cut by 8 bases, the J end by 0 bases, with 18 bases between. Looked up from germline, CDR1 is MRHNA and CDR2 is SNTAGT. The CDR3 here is CASRPGLDTSTDTQYF. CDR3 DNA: TGTGCCAGCCGGCCGGGACTGGACACTAGCACAGATACGCAGTATTTT.

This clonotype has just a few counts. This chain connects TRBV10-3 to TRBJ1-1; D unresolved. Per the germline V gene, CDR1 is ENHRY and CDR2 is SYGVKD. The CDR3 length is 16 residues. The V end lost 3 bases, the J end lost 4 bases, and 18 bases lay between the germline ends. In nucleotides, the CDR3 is TGTGCCATCAGTGACCTCGGCCTCGGGTCGGGCACTGAAGCTTTCTTT. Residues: CAISDLGLGSGTEAFF.

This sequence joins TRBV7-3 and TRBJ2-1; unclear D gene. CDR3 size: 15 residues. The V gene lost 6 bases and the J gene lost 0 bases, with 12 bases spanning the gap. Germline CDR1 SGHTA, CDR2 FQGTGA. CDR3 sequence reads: CASRKPRSSYNEQFF. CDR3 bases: TGTGCCAGCAGAAAACCCCGATCCTCCTACAATGAGCAGTTCTTC. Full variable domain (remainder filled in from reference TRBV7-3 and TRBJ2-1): GAGVSQTPSNKVTEKGKYVELRCDPISGHTALYWYRQSLGQGPEFLIYFQGTGAADDSGLPNDRFFAVRPEGSVSTLKIQRTERGDSAVYLCASRKPRSSYNEQFFGPGTRLTVL.

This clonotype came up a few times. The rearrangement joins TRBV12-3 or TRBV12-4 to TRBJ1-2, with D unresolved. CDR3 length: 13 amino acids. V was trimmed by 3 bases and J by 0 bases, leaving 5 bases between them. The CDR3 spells CASSLLTNYGYTF. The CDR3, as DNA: TGTGCCAGCAGTTTGTTAACTAACTATGGCTACACCTTC.

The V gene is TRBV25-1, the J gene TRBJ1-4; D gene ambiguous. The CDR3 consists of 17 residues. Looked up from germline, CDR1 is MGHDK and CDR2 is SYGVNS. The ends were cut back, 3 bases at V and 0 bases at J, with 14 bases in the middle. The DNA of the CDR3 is TGTGCCAGCAGTGACCCACTGGGCGCCGCAACTAATGAAAAACTGTTTTTT. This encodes CASSDPLGAATNEKLFF.

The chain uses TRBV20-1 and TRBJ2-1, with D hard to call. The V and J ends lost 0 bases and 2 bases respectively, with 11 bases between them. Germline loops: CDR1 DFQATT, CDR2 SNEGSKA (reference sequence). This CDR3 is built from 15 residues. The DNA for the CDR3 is TGCAGTGCTAGAGATCCGACTGCACCCTACAATGAGCAGTTCTTC. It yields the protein CSARDPTAPYNEQFF.

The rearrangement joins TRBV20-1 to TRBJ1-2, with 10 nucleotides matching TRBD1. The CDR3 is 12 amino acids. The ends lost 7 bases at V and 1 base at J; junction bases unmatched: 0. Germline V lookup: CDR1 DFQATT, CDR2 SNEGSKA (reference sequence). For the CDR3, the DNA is TGCAGTGGGGACAGGGGTAACTATGGCTACACCTTC. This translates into CSGDRGNYGYTF.

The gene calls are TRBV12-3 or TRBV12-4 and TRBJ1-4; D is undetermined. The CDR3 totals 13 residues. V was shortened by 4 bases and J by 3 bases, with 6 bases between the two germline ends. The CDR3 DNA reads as TGTGCCAGCAGTTATGGGTCTAATGAAAAACTGTTTTTT. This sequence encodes CASSYGSNEKLFF.

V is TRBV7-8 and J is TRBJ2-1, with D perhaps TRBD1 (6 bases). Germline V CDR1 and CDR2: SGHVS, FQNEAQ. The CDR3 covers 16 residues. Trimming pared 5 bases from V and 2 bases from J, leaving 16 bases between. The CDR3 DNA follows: TGTGCCAGCAGCCCCTGGGGGCAGGGGCCCTACAATGAGCAGTTCTTC. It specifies CASSPWGQGPYNEQFF.

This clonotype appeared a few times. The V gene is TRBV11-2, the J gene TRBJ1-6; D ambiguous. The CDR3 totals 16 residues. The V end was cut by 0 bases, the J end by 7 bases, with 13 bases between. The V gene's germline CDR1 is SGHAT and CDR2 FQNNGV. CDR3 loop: CASSLEWALENSPLHF. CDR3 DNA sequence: TGTGCCAGCAGCTTAGAGTGGGCCTTAGAGAATTCACCCCTCCACTTT. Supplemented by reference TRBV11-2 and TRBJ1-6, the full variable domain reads EAGVAQSPRYKIIEKRQSVAFWCNPISGHATLYWYQQILGQGPKLLIQFQNNGVVDDSQLPKDRFSAERLKGVDSTLKIQPAKLEDSAVYLCASSLEWALENSPLHFGNGTRLTVT.

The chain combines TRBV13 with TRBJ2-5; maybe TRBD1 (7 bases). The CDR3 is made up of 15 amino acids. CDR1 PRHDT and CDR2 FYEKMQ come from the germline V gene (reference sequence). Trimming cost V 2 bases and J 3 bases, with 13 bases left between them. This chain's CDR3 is CASSLLGGQKETQYF. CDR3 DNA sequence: TGTGCCAGCAGCTTACTCGGGGGACAGAAAGAGACCCAGTACTTC.

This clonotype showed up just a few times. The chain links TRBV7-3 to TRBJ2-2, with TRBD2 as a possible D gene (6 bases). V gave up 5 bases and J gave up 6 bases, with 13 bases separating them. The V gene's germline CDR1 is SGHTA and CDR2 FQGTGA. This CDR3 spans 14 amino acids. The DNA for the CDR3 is TGTGCCAGCAGCCTTATGAGGGAGGCCGGGGAGCTGTTTTTT. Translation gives CASSLMREAGELFF.

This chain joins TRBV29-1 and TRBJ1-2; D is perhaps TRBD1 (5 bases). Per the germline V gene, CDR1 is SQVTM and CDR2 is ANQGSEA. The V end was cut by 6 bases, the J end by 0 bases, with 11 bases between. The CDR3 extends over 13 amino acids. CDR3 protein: CSVDGAANYGYTF. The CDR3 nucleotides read TGCAGCGTCGACGGGGCAGCTAACTATGGCTACACCTTC.

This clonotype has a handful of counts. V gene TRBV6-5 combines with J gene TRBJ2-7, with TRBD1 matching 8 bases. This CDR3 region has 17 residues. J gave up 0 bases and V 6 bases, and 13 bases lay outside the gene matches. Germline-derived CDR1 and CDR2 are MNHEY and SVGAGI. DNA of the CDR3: TGTGCCAGCAGCTACCAGGGGGCGGGGATTGGCTCCTACGAGCAGTACTTC. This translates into CASSYQGAGIGSYEQYF.

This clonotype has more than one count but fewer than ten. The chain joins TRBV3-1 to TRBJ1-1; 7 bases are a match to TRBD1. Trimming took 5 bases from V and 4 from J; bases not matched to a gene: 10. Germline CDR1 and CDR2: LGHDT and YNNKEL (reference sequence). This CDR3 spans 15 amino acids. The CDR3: CASSEMGTAGTEAFF. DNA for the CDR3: TGTGCCAGCAGCGAAATGGGGACAGCGGGCACTGAAGCTTTCTTT.

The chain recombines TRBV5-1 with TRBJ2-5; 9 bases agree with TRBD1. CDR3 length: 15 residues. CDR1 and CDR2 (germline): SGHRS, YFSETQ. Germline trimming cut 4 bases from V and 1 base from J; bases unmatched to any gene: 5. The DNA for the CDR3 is TGCGCCAGCAGCCGCGGGACAGGGACCCAAGAGACCCAGTACTTC. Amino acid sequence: CASSRGTGTQETQYF.

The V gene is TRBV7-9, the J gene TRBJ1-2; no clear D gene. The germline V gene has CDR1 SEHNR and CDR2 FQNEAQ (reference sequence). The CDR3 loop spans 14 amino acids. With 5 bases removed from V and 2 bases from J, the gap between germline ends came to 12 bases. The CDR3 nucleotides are TGTGCCAGCAGCCCACCGTCCGGCAACTATGGCTACACCTTC. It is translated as CASSPPSGNYGYTF. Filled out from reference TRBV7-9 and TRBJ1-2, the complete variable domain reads DTGVSQNPRHKITKRGQNVTFRCDPISEHNRLYWYRQTLGQGPEFLTYFQNEAQLEKSRLLSDRFSAERPKGSFSTLEIQRTEQGDSAMYLCASSPPSGNYGYTFGSGTRLTVV.

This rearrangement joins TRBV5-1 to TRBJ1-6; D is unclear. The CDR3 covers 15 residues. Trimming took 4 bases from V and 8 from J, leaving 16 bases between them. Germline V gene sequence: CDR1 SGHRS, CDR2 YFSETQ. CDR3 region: CASSPDEDGHSPLHF. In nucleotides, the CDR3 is TGCGCCAGCAGCCCGGACGAGGACGGCCATTCACCCCTCCACTTT.

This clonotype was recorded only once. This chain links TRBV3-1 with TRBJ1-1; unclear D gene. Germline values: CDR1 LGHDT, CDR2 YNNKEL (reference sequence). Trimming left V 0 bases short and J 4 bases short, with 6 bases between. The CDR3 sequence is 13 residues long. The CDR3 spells CASSQDAGTEAFF. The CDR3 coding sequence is TGTGCCAGCAGCCAAGATGCAGGCACTGAAGCTTTCTTT. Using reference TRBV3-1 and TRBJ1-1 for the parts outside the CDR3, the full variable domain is DTAVSQTPKYLVTQMGNDKSIKCEQNLGHDTMYWYKQDSKKFLKIMFSYNNKELIINETVPNRFSPKSPDKAHLNLHINSLELGDSAVYFCASSQDAGTEAFFGQGTRLTVV.

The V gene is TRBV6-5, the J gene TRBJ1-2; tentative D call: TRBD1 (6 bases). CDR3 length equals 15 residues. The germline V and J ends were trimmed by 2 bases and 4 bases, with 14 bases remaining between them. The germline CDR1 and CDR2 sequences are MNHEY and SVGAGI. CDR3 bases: TGTGCCAGCAGTTACCGGGGGGCGCTGGCCTATGGCTACACCTTC. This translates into CASSYRGALAYGYTF.

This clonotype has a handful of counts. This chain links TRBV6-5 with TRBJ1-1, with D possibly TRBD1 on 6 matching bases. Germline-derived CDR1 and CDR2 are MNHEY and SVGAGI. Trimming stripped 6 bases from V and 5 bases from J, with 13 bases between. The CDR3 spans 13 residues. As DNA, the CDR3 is TGTGCCAGCAGCACAGGGTGGTGGACTGAAGCTTTCTTT. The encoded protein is CASSTGWWTEAFF.

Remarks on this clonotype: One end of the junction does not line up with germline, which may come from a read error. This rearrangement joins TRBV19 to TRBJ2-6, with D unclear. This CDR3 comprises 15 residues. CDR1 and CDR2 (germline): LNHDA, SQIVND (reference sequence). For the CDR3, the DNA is TGTGCCAGTAGTATCAGGACCTCTGGGGTCAACGTCCTGACTTTC. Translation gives CASSIRTSGVNVLTF.

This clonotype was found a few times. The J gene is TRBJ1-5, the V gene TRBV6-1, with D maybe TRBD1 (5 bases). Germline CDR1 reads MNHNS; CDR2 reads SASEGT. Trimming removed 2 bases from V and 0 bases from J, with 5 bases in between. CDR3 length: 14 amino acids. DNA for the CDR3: TGTGCCAGCAGTGAACAGGGTAGCAATCAGCCCCAGCATTTT. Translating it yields CASSEQGSNQPQHF.

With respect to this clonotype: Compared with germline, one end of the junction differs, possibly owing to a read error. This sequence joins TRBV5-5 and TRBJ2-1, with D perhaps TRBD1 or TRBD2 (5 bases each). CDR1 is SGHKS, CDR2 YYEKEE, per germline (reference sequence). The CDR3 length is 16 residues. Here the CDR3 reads CVSSLRGLNSYNEQFF. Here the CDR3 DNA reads TGTGTCAGCAGCTTGAGGGGCCTTAACTCCTACAATGAGCAGTTCTTC.

The CDR3 sequence: CASSPKIGAPSYEQYF. CDR3 in DNA: TGTGCCAGCAGCCCAAAAATAGGGGCCCCCTCCTACGAGCAGTACTTC. The chain is built from TRBV7-9 and TRBJ2-7; D might be TRBD1 (5 bases). V lost 5 bases and J lost 0, with 17 bases in between. This CDR3 region has 16 residues. The V gene's germline CDR1 is SEHNR and CDR2 FQNEAQ (reference sequence).

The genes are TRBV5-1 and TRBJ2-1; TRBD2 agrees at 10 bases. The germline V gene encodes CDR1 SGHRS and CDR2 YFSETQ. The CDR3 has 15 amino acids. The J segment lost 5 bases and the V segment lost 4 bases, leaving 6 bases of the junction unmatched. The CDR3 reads CASSAGLAVHNEQFF. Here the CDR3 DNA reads TGCGCCAGCAGCGCCGGACTAGCGGTCCACAATGAGCAGTTCTTC.